This section outlines one TCR beta chain sequence together with its context. This specimen comes from a study of PD-1 blockade in classical Hodgkin lymphoma. The CDR3 runs to 16 residues. Trimming shortened V by 0 bases and J by 3 bases, and 15 bases separated the two germline ends. The germline gives CDR1 PRHDT, CDR2 FYEKMQ (reference sequence). Indicated time point: cycle 4 day 1 (C4D1), after less than seven weeks of nivolumab. With no exception, relapse followed autologous stem cell transplantation in all patients, and brentuximab vedotin exposure varied. This table comes from immunoSEQ multiplex PCR, and its TCRdb copy is limited to in-frame clones, with some not included. The table lists 64,000 or so clones, just over 90% of them singletons, with 8% in the top ten.

The V gene is TRBV13, the J gene TRBJ2-7; D may be TRBD1 or TRBD2 (6 bases each). This specimen was peripheral blood mononuclear cells (PBMCs), taken before the fourth cycle of nivolumab. The source of this sequence is a human donor with classical Hodgkin lymphoma. The CDR3 coding sequence is TGTGCCAGCAGCTTAGGACGTGCCGGGGGCTTCTACGAGCAGTACTTC. Amino acids: CASSLGRAGGFYEQYF.